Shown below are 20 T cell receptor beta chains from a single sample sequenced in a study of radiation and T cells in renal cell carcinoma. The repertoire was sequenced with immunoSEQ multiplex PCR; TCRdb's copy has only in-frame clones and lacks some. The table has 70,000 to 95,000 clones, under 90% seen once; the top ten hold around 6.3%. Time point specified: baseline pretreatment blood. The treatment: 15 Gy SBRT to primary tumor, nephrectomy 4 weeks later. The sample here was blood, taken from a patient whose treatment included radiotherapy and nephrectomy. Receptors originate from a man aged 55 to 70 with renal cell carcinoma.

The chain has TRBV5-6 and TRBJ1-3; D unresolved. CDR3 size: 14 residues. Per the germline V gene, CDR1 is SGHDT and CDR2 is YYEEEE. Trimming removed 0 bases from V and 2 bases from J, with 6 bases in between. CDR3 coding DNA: TGTGCCAGCAGCTTGGGCAGAACTGGAAACACCATATATTTT. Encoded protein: CASSLGRTGNTIYF.

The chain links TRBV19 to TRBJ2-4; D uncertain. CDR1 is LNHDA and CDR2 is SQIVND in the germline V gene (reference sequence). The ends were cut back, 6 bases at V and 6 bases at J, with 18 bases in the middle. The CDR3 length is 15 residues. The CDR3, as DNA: TGTGCCAGTAGACGGGCCCTAGGATCGGGAAACATTCAGTACTTC. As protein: CASRRALGSGNIQYF.

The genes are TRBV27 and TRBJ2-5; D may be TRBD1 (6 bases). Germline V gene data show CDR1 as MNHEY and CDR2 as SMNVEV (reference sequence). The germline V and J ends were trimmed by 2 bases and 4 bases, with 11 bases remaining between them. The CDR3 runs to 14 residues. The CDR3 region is CASSLGRGRETQYF. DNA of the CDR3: TGTGCCAGCAGTTTAGGCAGGGGTAGAGAGACCCAGTACTTC.

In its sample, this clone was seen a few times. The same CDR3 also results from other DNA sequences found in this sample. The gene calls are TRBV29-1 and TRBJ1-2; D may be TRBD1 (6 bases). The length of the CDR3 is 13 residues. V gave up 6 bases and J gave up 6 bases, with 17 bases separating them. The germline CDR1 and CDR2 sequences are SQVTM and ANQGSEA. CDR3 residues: CSVASGTSDGYTF. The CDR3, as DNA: TGCAGCGTGGCATCCGGGACATCGGATGGCTACACCTTC.

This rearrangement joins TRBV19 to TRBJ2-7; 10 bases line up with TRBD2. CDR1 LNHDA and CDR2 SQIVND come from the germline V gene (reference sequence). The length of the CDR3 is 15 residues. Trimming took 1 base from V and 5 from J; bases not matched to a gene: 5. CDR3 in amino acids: CASSIGASGSDEQYF. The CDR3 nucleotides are TGTGCCAGTAGTATAGGGGCTAGCGGGAGCGACGAGCAGTACTTC.

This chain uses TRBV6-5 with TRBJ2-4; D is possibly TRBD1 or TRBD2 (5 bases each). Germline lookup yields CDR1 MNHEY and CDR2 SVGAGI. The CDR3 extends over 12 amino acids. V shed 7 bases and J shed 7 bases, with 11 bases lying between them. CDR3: CASTGTMNIQYF. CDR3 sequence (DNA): TGTGCCAGCACAGGGACGATGAACATTCAGTACTTC.

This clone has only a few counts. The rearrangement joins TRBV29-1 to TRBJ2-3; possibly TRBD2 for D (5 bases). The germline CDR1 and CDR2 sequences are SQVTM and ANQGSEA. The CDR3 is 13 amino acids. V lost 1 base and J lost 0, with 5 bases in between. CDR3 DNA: TGCAGCGTTGAAGCGGGAAGCACAGATACGCAGTATTTT. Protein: CSVEAGSTDTQYF.

CDR3 bases: TGTGCCAGCAGACTAGCGGGAGACAATGAGCAGTTCTTC. As protein: CASRLAGDNEQFF. The chain recombines TRBV27 with TRBJ2-1, with 11 bases identical to TRBD2. V dropped 6 bases and J dropped 5; count of bases not matched to a gene: 0. The CDR3 loop spans 13 amino acids. Looked up from germline, CDR1 is MNHEY and CDR2 is SMNVEV (reference sequence).

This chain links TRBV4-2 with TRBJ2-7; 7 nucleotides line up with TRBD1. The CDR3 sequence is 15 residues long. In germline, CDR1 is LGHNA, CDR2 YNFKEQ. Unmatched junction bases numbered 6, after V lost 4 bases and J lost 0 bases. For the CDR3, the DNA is TGTGCCAGCAGCCGAACCGGGACAGACTCCTACGAGCAGTACTTC. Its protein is CASSRTGTDSYEQYF.

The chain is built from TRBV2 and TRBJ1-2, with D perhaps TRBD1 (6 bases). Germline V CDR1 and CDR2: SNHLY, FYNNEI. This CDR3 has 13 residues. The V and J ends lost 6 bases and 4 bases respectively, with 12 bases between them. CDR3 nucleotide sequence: TGTGCCAGCAGGATCCAGGGGTTCTATGGCTACACCTTC. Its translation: CASRIQGFYGYTF. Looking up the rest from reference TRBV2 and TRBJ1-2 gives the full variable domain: EPEVTQTPSHQVTQMGQEVILRCVPISNHLYFYWYRQILGQKVEFLVSFYNNEISEKSEIFDDQFSVERPDGSNFTLKIRSTKLEDSAMYFCASRIQGFYGYTFGSGTRLTVV.

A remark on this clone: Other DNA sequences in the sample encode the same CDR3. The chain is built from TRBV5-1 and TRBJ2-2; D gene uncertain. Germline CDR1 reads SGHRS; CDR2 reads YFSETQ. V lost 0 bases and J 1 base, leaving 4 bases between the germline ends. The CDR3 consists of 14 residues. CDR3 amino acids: CASSLAQNTGELFF. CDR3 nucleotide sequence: TGCGCCAGCAGCTTGGCTCAGAACACCGGGGAGCTGTTTTTT.

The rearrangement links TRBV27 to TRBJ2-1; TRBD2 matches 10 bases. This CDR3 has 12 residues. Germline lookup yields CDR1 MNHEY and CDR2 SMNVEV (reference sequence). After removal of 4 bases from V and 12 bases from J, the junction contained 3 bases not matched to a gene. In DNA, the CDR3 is TGTGCCAGCAGTTCCGGGACTAGCGTGCAGTTCTTC. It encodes CASSSGTSVQFF.

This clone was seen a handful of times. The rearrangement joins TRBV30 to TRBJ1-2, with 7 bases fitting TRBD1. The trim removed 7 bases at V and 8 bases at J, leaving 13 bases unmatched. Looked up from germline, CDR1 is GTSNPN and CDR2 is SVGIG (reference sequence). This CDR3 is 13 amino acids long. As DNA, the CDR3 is TGTGCCTCTGGTCGGGACAGACCTCAGGGCTACACCTTC. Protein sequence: CASGRDRPQGYTF.

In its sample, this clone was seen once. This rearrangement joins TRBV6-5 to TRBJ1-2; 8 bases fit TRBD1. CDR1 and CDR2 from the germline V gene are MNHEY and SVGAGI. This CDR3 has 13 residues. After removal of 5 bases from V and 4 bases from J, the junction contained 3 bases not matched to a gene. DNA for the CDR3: TGTGCCAGCAGTACCGGACAGGGCTATGGCTACACCTTC. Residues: CASSTGQGYGYTF.

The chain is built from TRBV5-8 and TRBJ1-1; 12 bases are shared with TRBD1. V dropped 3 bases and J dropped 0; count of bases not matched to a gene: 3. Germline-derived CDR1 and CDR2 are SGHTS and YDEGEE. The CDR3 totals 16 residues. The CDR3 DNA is TGTGCCAGCAGCTGGGACAGGGGGCTGATGAACACTGAAGCTTTCTTT. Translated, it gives CASSWDRGLMNTEAFF.

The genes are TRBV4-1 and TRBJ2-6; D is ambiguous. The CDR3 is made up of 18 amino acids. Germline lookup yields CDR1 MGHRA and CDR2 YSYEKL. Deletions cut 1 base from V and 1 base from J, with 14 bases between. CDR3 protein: CASSQVGSGPSGANVLTF. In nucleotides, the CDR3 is TGCGCCAGCAGCCAAGTCGGCAGTGGCCCATCTGGGGCCAACGTCCTGACTTTC.

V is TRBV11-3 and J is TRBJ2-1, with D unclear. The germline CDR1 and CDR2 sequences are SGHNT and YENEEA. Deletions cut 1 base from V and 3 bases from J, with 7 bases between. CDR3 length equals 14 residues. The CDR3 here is CASSLGSNYNEQFF. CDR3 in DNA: TGTGCCAGCAGCTTAGGCTCCAACTACAATGAGCAGTTCTTC. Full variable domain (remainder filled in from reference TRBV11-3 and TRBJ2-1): EAGVVQSPRYKIIEKKQPVAFWCNPISGHNTLYWYLQNLGQGPELLIRYENEEAVDDSQLPKDRFSAERLKGVDSTLKIQPAELGDSAVYLCASSLGSNYNEQFFGPGTRLTVL.

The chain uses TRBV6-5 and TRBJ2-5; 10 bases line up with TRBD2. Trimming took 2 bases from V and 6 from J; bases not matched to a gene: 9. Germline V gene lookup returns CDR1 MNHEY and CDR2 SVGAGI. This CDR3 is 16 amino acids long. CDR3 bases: TGTGCCAGCAGTTACGGAAGGCTAGCGGGAGTTAAGACCCAGTACTTC. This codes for CASSYGRLAGVKTQYF.

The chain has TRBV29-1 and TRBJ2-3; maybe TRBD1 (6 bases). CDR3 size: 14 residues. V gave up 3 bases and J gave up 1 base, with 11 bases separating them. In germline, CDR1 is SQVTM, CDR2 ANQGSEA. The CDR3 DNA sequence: TGCAGCGTTGACAGGGGCCCCGGCACAGATACGCAGTATTTT. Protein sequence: CSVDRGPGTDTQYF.

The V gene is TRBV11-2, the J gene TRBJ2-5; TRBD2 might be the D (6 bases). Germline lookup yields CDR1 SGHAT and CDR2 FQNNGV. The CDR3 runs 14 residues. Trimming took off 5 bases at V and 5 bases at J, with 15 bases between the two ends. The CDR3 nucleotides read TGTGCCAGCAGCCTGATGGGAGGTCGGGAGACCCAGTACTTC. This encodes CASSLMGGRETQYF.